One and the same sample provided the 3 T cell receptor beta chains below, sequenced in a study of Graves' ophthalmopathy and Graves' hyperthyroidism. TCR beta CDR3 amplification used RNA transcripts. Second-round multiplex PCR came after a first-round RT-PCR that employed HTBI primers. One entry per CDR3 protein, called by TCRdb with MiXCR from the multiplex PCR reads. The sample records about 740,000 distinct CDR3 sequences, roughly two fifths being singletons. The sequencing sample was made of peripheral blood. These receptors all stem from an adult man with Graves' ophthalmopathy.

The genes are TRBV29-1 and TRBJ2-7, with 11 bases aligning to TRBD2. The CDR3 is 14 residues long. Germline V gene sequence: CDR1 SQVTM, CDR2 ANQGSEA. With 6 bases clipped from V and 4 bases from J, the junction kept 8 bases outside the gene matches. The CDR3 DNA reads as TGCAGCGTGGGCAAGACTAGCGGGATTTACGAGCAGTACTTC. Translating gives CSVGKTSGIYEQYF.

This clonotype was found many times. CDR3 amino acids: CASSVGQGDTEAFF. The CDR3 nucleotides read TGTGCCAGCAGCGTGGGACAGGGGGATACTGAAGCTTTCTTT. V is TRBV5-4 and J is TRBJ1-1, with TRBD1 matching 11 bases. This CDR3 has 14 residues. Germline lookup yields CDR1 SGHNT and CDR2 YYREEE (reference sequence). The junction had 4 bases not matched to a gene; V was cut back by 4 bases and J by 5 bases.

This clonotype was detected only a few times. The J gene is TRBJ1-6, the V gene TRBV6-6; D gene uncertain. Germline V gene data show CDR1 as MNHNY and CDR2 as SVGAGI (reference sequence). The CDR3 runs 14 residues. With 2 bases removed from V and 7 bases from J, the gap between germline ends came to 9 bases. The CDR3 bases are TGTGCCAGCAGTTACGGAGGGCGCAATTCACCCCTCCACTTT. Encoded protein: CASSYGGRNSPLHF.